This T cell receptor beta chain was identified during a study of blood T cell repertoires in COVID-19. Authors' data handling: Estimates of nucleated cell counts were drawn from the amplification of reference gene primers. Only in-frame clones appear in the TCRdb table, and some are missing; sequencing was by immunoSEQ multiplex PCR. V and J calls and clone size come straight from that table; D and trimming were deduced from the DNA. The sample holds 25,000 to 30,000 clones; around 89% are singletons and the top ten take more than 9%. This clone has a handful of counts. The length of the CDR3 is 16 residues. CDR1 is SGHRS, CDR2 YFSETQ, per germline. V shed 0 bases and J 0 bases; nucleotides not matched to a gene: 1.

The sequencing input was peripheral blood. The chain combines TRBV5-1 with TRBJ1-5, with 9 bases matching TRBD1. The TCR originated in a human donor in a cohort sampled during active COVID-19. The CDR3 sequence is CASSLGQGDSNQPQHF. The CDR3 nucleotides read TGCGCCAGCAGCTTGGGACAGGGGGATAGCAATCAGCCCCAGCATTTT. Combining the CDR3 with reference TRBV5-1 and TRBJ1-5 gives the whole variable domain KAGVTQTPRYLIKTRGQQVTLSCSPISGHRSVSWYQQTPGQGLQFLFEYFSETQRNKGNFPGRFSGRQFSNSRSEMNVSTLELGDSALYLCASSLGQGDSNQPQHFGDGTRLSIL.